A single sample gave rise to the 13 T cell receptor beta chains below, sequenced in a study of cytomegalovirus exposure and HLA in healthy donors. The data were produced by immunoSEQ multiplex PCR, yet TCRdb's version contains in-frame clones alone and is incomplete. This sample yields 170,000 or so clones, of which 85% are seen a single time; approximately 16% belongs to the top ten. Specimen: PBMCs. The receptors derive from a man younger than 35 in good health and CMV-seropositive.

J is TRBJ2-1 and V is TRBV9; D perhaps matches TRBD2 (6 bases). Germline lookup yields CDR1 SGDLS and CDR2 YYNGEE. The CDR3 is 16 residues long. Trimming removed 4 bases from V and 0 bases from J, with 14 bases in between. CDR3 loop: CASSLRLGSSYNEQFF. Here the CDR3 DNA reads TGTGCCAGCAGCTTACGACTAGGGAGCTCCTACAATGAGCAGTTCTTC.

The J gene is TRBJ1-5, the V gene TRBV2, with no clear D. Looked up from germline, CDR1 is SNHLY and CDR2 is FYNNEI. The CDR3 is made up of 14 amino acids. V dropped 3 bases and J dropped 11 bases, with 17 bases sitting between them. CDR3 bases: TGTGCCAGCAGTGACCTCGACGGGGATAGGGCCCAGCATTTT. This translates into CASSDLDGDRAQHF.

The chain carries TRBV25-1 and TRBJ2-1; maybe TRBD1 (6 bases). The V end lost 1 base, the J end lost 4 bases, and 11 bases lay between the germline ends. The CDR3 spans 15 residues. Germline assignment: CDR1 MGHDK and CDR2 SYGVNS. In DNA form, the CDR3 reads TGTGCCAGCAGTGAATCAAGGACAGATTACAATGAGCAGTTCTTC. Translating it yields CASSESRTDYNEQFF.

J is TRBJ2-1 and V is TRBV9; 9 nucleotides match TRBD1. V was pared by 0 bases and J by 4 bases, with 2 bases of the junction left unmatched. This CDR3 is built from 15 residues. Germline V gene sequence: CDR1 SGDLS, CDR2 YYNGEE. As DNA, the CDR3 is TGTGCCAGCAGCGTAGACAGGGGGCTGTACAATGAGCAGTTCTTC. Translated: CASSVDRGLYNEQFF.

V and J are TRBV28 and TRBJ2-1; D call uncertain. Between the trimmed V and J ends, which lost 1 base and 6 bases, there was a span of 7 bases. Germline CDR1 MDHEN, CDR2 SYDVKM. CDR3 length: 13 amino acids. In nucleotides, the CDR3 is TGTGCCAGCAGTTTATTTGGGCGCAATGAGCAGTTCTTC. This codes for CASSLFGRNEQFF.

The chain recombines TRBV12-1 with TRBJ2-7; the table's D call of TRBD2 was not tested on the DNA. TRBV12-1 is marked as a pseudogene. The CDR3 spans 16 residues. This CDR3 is CASSYSREGRVYEQYF. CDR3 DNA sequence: TGTGCCAGCAGCTATTCCCGGGAGGGCCGGGTCTACGAGCAGTACTTC.

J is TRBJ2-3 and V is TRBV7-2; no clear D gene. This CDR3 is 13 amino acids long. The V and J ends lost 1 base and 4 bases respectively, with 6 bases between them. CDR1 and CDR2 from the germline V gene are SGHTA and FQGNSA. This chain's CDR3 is CASSLGGADTQYF. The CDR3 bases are TGTGCCAGCAGCTTAGGAGGTGCAGATACGCAGTATTTT. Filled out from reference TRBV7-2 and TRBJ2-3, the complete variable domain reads GAGVSQSPSNKVTEKGKDVELRCDPISGHTALYWYRQSLGQGLEFLIYFQGNSAPDKSGLPSDRFSAERTGGSVSTLTIQRTQQEDSAVYLCASSLGGADTQYFGPGTRLTVL.

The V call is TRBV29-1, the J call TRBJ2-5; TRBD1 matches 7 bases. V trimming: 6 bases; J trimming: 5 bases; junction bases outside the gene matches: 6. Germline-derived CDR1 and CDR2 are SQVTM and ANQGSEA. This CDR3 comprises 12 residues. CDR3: CSVRQGRETQYF. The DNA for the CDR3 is TGCAGCGTCCGACAGGGTCGTGAGACCCAGTACTTC.

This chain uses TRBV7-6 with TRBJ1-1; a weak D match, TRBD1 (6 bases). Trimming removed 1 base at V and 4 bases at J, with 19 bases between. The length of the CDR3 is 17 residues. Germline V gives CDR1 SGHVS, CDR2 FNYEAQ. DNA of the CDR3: TGTGCCAGCAGCTTAGAGGCGGACGGTGGGGGCCCCACTGAAGCTTTCTTT. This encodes CASSLEADGGGPTEAFF.

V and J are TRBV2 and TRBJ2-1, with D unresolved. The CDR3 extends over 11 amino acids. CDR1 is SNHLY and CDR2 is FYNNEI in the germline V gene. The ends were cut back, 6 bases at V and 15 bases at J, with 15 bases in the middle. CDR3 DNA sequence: TGTGCCAGCAGCCCCAGCAATGGCGGGTTCTTC. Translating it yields CASSPSNGGFF.

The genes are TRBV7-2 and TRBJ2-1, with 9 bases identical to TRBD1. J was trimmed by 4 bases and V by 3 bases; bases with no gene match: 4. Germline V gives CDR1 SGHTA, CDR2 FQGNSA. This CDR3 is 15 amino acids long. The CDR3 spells CASSLGQGAYNEQFF. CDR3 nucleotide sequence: TGTGCCAGCAGCTTGGGACAGGGAGCGTACAATGAGCAGTTCTTC.

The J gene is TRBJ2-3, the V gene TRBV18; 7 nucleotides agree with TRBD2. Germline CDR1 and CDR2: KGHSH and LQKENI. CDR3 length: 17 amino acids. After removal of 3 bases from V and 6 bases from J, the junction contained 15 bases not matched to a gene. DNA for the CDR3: TGTGCCAGCTCACCTACGAGAGGAGCGGGGAAGGCTGATACGCAGTATTTT. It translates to CASSPTRGAGKADTQYF. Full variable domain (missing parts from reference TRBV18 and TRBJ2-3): NAGVMQNPRHLVRRRGQEARLRCSPMKGHSHVYWYRQLPEEGLKFMVYLQKENIIDESGMPKERFSAEFPKEGPSILRIQQVVRGDSAAYFCASSPTRGAGKADTQYFGPGTRLTVL.

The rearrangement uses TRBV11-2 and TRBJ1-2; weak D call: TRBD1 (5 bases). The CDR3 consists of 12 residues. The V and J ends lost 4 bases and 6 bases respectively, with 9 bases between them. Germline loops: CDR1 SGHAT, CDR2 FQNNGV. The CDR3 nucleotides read TGTGCCAGCAGCTGGGCGGGGGATGGCTACACCTTC. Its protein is CASSWAGDGYTF.